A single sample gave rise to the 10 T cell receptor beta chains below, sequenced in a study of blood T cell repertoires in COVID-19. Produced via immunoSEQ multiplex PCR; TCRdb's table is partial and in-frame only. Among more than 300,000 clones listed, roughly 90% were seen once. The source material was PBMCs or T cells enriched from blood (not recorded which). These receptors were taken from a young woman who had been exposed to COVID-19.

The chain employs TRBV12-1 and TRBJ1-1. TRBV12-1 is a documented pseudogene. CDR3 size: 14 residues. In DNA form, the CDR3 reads TGTGCCAGCAGCTTGGCGGCGGCGAACACTGAAGCTTTCTTT. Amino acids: CASSLAAANTEAFF.

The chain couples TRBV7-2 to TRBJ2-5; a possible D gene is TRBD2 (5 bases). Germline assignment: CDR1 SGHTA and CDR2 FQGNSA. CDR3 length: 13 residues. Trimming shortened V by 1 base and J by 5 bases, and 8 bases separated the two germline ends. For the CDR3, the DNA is TGTGCCAGCAGCTTAGTTTCGGGGGAGACCCAGTACTTC. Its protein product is CASSLVSGETQYF.

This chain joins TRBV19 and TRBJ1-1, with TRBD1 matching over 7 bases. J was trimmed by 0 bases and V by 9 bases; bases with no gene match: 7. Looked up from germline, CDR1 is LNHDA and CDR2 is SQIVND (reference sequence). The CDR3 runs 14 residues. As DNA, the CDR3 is TGTGCCAGCGGGAGGGGGCGGATGAACACTGAAGCTTTCTTT. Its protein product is CASGRGRMNTEAFF. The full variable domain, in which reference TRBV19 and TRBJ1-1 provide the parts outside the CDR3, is DGGITQSPKYLFRKEGQNVTLSCEQNLNHDAMYWYRQDPGQGLRLIYYSQIVNDFQKGDIAEGYSVSREKKESFPLTVTSAQKNPTAFYLCASGRGRMNTEAFFGQGTRLTVV.

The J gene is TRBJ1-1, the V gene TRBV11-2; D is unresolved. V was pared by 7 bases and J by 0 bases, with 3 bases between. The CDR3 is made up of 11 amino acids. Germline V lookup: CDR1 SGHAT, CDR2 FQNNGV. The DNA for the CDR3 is TGTGCCAGCACCTTGAACACTGAAGCTTTCTTT. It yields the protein CASTLNTEAFF.

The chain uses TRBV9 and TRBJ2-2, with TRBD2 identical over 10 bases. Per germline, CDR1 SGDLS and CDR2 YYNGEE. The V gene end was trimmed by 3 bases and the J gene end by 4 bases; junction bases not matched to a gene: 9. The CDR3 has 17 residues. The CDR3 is CASSGSSGGPLTGELFF. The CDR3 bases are TGTGCCAGCAGCGGTAGTAGCGGGGGGCCCCTCACCGGGGAGCTGTTTTTT.

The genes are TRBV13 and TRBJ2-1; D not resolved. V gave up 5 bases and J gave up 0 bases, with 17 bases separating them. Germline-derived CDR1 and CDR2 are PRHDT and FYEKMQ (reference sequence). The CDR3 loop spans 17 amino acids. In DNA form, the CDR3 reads TGTGCCAGCAGCCCCTCGTTGGAAGACAACTCCTACAATGAGCAGTTCTTC. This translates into CASSPSLEDNSYNEQFF.

DNA for the CDR3: TGTGCCACCAGTGATTCGGTTGGGACAGGGGTCTATGAGCAGTTCTTC. Its translation is CATSDSVGTGVYEQFF. The rearrangement joins TRBV24-1 to TRBJ2-1, with TRBD1 matching 10 bases. The V and J ends lost 2 bases and 8 bases, in that order; junction bases with no gene match: 8. The CDR3 extends over 16 amino acids. Germline V lookup: CDR1 KGHDR, CDR2 SFDVKD.

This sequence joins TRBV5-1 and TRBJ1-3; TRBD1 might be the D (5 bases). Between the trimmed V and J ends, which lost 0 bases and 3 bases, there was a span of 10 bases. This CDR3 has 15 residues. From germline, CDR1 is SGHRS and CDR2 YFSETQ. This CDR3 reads CASSLGGRDGNTIYF. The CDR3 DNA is TGCGCCAGCAGCTTGGGAGGCAGGGATGGAAACACCATATATTTT.

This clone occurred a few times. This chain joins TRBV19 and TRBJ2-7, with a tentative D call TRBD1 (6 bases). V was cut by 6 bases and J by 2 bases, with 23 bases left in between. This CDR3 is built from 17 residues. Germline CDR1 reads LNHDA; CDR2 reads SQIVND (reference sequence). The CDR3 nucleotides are TGTGCCAGTAGCCCGGGACAACCGATGGGGATCACCTACGAGCAGTACTTC. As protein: CASSPGQPMGITYEQYF.

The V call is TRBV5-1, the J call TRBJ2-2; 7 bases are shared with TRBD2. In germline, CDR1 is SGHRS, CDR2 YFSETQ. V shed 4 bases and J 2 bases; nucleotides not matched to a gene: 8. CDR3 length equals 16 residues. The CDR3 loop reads CASSPYGTTNTGELFF. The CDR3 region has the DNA TGCGCCAGCAGCCCGTACGGGACTACTAACACCGGGGAGCTGTTTTTT.